The entry below describes one TCR beta chain. In the source study's methods: Amplification from reference gene primers served as the basis for estimated nucleated cell counts. Repertoires were generated with immunoSEQ multiplex PCR, while TCRdb's copy carries only in-frame clones and drops some. The DNA was the basis for D and trimming; V, J and clone size are from that table. The sample carries some 73,000 clones, around nine tenths recorded once. The record originates from a study of blood T cell repertoires in COVID-19. Study as a whole: Researchers got acute and convalescent COVID-19 samples from the United States, Italy and Spain. T cells, B-cell-depleted T cells, or PBMCs supplied cDNA or gDNA.

V was trimmed by 2 bases and J by 2 bases, leaving 11 bases between them. Per the germline V gene, CDR1 is SGHDT and CDR2 is YYEEEE. The CDR3 length is 15 residues. The receptor was isolated from an older woman with acute or convalescent COVID-19. The material sequenced was peripheral blood. The rearrangement links TRBV5-6 to TRBJ2-1; D is perhaps TRBD2 (5 bases). This CDR3 reads CASSFGPSPYNEQFF. For the CDR3, the DNA is TGTGCCAGCAGCTTCGGGCCTAGCCCCTACAATGAGCAGTTCTTC.